The rows below give T cell receptor beta chains drawn from one sample of a study of identical twins. TCRdb itself ran the 5' RACE reads through MiXCR, one entry per CDR3 protein. The table lists about 470,000 distinct CDR3 sequences, roughly 24% of them singletons. Separately, the same data were catalogued under a study of T cells expressing NK-cell markers.

The sample consisted of CD4+ T cells sorted from blood. These receptors came from a woman aged 18-29 years in good health. The CDR3 runs from the conserved cysteine through the conserved F or W. D genes are given only for firm matches. Clone sizes are given selectively: once, few, many, or a class where the clone is expanded.

>TRBJ1-6|TRBD1|15|NA|TRBV15
CATSLERQGNSPLHF
TGTGCCACCAGCCTAGAGAGACAGGGGAATTCACCCCTCCACTTT
>TRBJ1-1|NA|14|few|TRBV29-1
CSVVLRGVNTEAFF
TGCAGCGTTGTGCTTCGGGGAGTGAACACTGAAGCTTTCTTT
>TRBJ2-3|TRBD2|16|few|TRBV10-3
CAISARTSSEGDTQYF
TGTGCCATCAGTGCCAGGACTAGCTCGGAAGGCGATACGCAGTATTTT
>TRBJ2-3|TRBD2|18|NA|TRBV3-1
CASSKEVPGGRATDTQYF
TGTGCCTCCTCCAAAGAGGTGCCGGGGGGGCGGGCCACAGATACGCAGTATTTT
>TRBJ1-1|NA|14|many|TRBV11-1
CASSLGRGNTEAFF
TGTGCCAGCAGCTTAGGTCGAGGGAACACTGAAGCTTTCTTT
>TRBJ2-2|NA|15|NA|TRBV7-2
CASSLALGRTGELFF
TGTGCCAGCAGCTTAGCGCTTGGGAGGACCGGGGAGCTGTTTTTT
>TRBJ2-2|NA|14|NA|TRBV10-2
CASRRGIDTGELFF
TGCGCCAGCAGACGGGGGATAGACACCGGGGAGCTGTTTTTT
>TRBJ2-1|TRBD2|14|NA|TRBV20-1
CSAESGGPYNEQFF
TGCAGTGCAGAGAGCGGGGGGCCTTACAATGAGCAGTTCTTC
>TRBJ1-2|NA|13|NA|TRBV7-9
CASSSRDGYGYTF
TGTGCCAGCAGCTCTAGAGACGGTTATGGCTACACCTTC
>TRBJ2-7|NA|13|few|TRBV3-1
CASSQASTYEQYF
TGTGCCAGCAGCCAAGCCAGCACTTACGAGCAGTACTTC
>TRBJ1-1|NA|15|many|TRBV2
CASRKDVAGNTEAFF
TGTGCCAGCAGAAAAGATGTAGCAGGGAACACTGAAGCTTTCTTT
>TRBJ2-5|NA|13|once|TRBV10-3
CAIGPEGQETQYF
TGTGCCATCGGGCCCGAAGGTCAAGAGACCCAGTACTTC
>TRBJ2-5|NA|14|NA|TRBV7-2
CASSFSQGGETQYF
TGTGCCAGCAGCTTTTCTCAGGGGGGAGAGACCCAGTACTTC
>TRBJ2-1|TRBD1|17|once|TRBV15
CATSRDPTRGIFNEQFF
TGTGCCACCAGCAGAGACCCTACCAGGGGGATCTTTAATGAGCAGTTCTTC
>TRBJ2-1|TRBD2|20|NA|TRBV6-2/TRBV6-3
CASSYPGLAGGAPSYNEQFF
TGTGCCAGCAGTTACCCGGGACTAGCGGGAGGTGCGCCTTCCTACAATGAGCAGTTCTTC
>TRBJ2-3|NA|11|few|TRBV24-1
CATSAEDTQYF
TGTGCCACCAGTGCGGAAGATACGCAGTATTTT
>TRBJ2-1|TRBD1|14|few|TRBV10-3
CAIDQGQGYNEQFF
TGTGCCATCGATCAAGGACAGGGCTACAATGAGCAGTTCTTC
>TRBJ2-3|NA|11|NA|TRBV12-5
CASGFADTQYF
TGTGCTAGTGGTTTCGCAGATACGCAGTATTTT
>TRBJ2-5|NA|14|NA|TRBV5-1
CASSFQGLQETQYF
TGCGCCAGCAGCTTTCAGGGGTTACAAGAGACCCAGTACTTC
>TRBJ2-7|NA|15|many|TRBV15
CATSREYAGRNEQYF
TGTGCCACCAGCAGAGAGTACGCGGGAAGAAACGAGCAGTACTTC
>TRBJ2-7|TRBD2|16|NA|TRBV6-1
CASSRRLAGATYEQYF
TGTGCCAGCAGTCGACGACTAGCGGGGGCCACCTACGAGCAGTACTTC
>TRBJ2-1|NA|12|NA|TRBV12-3/TRBV12-4
CASSRGAGEQFF
TGTGCCAGCAGCCGGGGAGCGGGCGAGCAGTTCTTC
>TRBJ2-7|NA|14|NA|TRBV7-2
CASSFRFGWGGQYF
TGTGCCAGCAGCTTTAGGTTCGGGTGGGGCGGGCAGTACTTC
>TRBJ2-3|TRBD1|15|NA|TRBV7-9
CASSLGRGSGDTQYF
TGTGCCAGCAGCTTAGGCAGGGGGTCGGGAGATACGCAGTATTTT
>TRBJ2-5|NA|16|NA|TRBV20-1
CSARGAYGGLQETQYF
TGCAGTGCTAGAGGGGCGTACGGCGGGCTTCAAGAGACCCAGTACTTC
>TRBJ2-7|TRBD1|14|NA|TRBV7-9
CASSLALGQGAQYF
TGTGCCAGCAGCCTAGCGTTAGGACAGGGGGCTCAGTACTTC
>TRBJ1-2|NA|15|few|TRBV6-1
CASRQQWGPLDGYTF
TGTGCCAGCAGACAACAGTGGGGTCCTCTCGATGGCTACACCTTC
>TRBJ2-1|NA|14|few|TRBV9
CASSVASQNNEQFF
TGTGCCAGCAGCGTAGCGTCGCAGAACAATGAGCAGTTCTTC
>TRBJ1-2|NA|12|many|TRBV3-1
CASSQPMEGYTF
TGTGCCAGCAGCCAACCGATGGAGGGCTACACCTTC
>TRBJ2-7|NA|14|NA|TRBV5-1
CASSFRQGLNEQYF
TGCGCCAGCAGCTTTCGGCAGGGACTCAACGAGCAGTACTTC
>TRBJ2-7|NA|14|NA|TRBV20-1
CSASRRIGEREQYF
TGCAGTGCTAGTCGGCGCATCGGAGAACGCGAGCAGTACTTC
>TRBJ2-7|NA|11|NA|TRBV14
CASSQVAEQYF
TGTGCCAGCAGCCAAGTTGCCGAGCAGTACTTC
>TRBJ2-2|NA|13|NA|TRBV18
CASSQQRSGELFF
TGTGCCAGCTCACAACAAAGGTCCGGGGAGCTGTTTTTT
>TRBJ2-7|TRBD1|15|NA|TRBV4-1
CASSPRQGGTYEQYF
TGCGCCAGCAGCCCTCGACAGGGGGGAACCTACGAGCAGTACTTC
>TRBJ2-2|TRBD1|13|NA|TRBV2
CASSASGGGELFF
TGTGCCAGCAGTGCTTCAGGGGGCGGGGAGCTGTTTTTT
>TRBJ1-1|NA|13|NA|TRBV9
CASSRIPHTEAFF
TGTGCCAGCAGTCGCATCCCCCACACTGAAGCTTTCTTT
>TRBJ2-1|NA|14|few|TRBV19
CASSMGTLTDEQFF
TGTGCCAGTAGTATGGGGACACTTACGGATGAGCAGTTCTTC
>TRBJ2-2|NA|16|NA|TRBV9
CASSVEDTRLGGELFF
TGTGCCAGCAGCGTAGAGGACACCCGTTTGGGGGGGGAGCTGTTTTTT
>TRBJ2-6|NA|16|NA|TRBV12-3/TRBV12-4
CASSPRMSSGANVLTF
TGTGCCAGCAGTCCTAGGATGAGCTCTGGGGCCAACGTCCTGACTTTC
>TRBJ2-1|TRBD2|14|few|TRBV6-4
CASSPGTRYNEQFF
TGTGCCAGCAGTCCCGGGACTAGGTATAATGAGCAGTTCTTC
>TRBJ2-7|NA|16|NA|TRBV7-6
CASSQRATVGSYEQYF
TGTGCCAGCAGCCAGAGAGCGACAGTAGGCTCCTACGAGCAGTACTTC
>TRBJ2-7|TRBD2|14|NA|TRBV10-3
CAMRSSGRLYEQYF
TGTGCCATGAGGTCTAGCGGGAGGCTCTACGAGCAGTACTTC
>TRBJ2-4|NA|11|NA|TRBV28
CASSLGYIQYF
TGTGCCAGCAGTTTGGGGTACATTCAGTACTTC
>TRBJ2-3|NA|12|few|TRBV3-1
CASSHAAGTQYF
TGTGCCAGCAGCCATGCGGCAGGAACGCAGTATTTT
>TRBJ2-1|NA|13|NA|TRBV7-3
CASSLGNPNEQFF
TGTGCCAGCAGCTTGGGTAACCCCAATGAGCAGTTCTTC
>TRBJ2-7|NA|21|few|TRBV5-1
CASSLFLAHFTSSTGNYEQYF
TGCGCCAGCAGCTTGTTCCTAGCACATTTTACTAGTAGCACGGGGAACTACGAGCAGTACTTC
>TRBJ1-1|NA|14|NA|TRBV5-1
CASRAGEVNTEAFF
TGCGCCAGCAGGGCTGGGGAGGTTAACACTGAAGCTTTCTTT
>TRBJ2-2|NA|13|NA|TRBV12-5
CASGPPTRAMLFF
TGTGCTAGTGGTCCCCCGACTCGGGCGATGCTGTTTTTT
>TRBJ2-5|TRBD2|15|once|TRBV20-1
CSARGASGSQETQYF
TGCAGTGCTAGAGGGGCTAGCGGGAGTCAGGAGACCCAGTACTTC
>TRBJ1-4|NA|14|few|TRBV25-1
CASSEAGEGEKLFF
TGTGCCAGCAGTGAAGCAGGGGAGGGTGAAAAACTGTTTTTT
>TRBJ2-1|NA|13|NA|TRBV6-6
CASSSTGTHEQFF
TGTGCCAGCAGTTCAACGGGTACCCATGAGCAGTTCTTC
>TRBJ1-1|TRBD1|13|NA|TRBV10-3
CAIREEGATEAFF
TGTGCCATCAGAGAGGAGGGGGCCACTGAAGCTTTCTTT
>TRBJ2-1|NA|17|NA|TRBV2
CASSDISTSARRGEQFF
TGTGCCAGCAGCGATATAAGTACAAGCGCCCGTCGCGGGGAGCAGTTCTTC
>TRBJ1-5|NA|15|NA|TRBV12-3/TRBV12-4
CASRTGTASNQPQHF
TGTGCCAGCAGAACCGGAACAGCTAGCAATCAGCCCCAGCATTTT
>TRBJ2-1|TRBD1|13|few|TRBV29-1
CSVRDSGRNEQFF
TGCAGCGTTCGGGACAGTGGTAGGAATGAGCAGTTCTTC
>TRBJ2-3|TRBD2|14|few|TRBV20-1
CSAQRTSGAYTQYF
TGCAGTGCTCAGCGGACTAGCGGGGCTTATACGCAGTATTTT
>TRBJ1-6|NA|15|few|TRBV6-1
CAIYLGVLHNSPLHF
TGTGCCATCTACCTAGGAGTTCTGCATAATTCACCCCTCCACTTT
>TRBJ2-1|NA|11|NA|TRBV20-1
CSAAVYNEQFF
TGCAGTGCAGCTGTATACAATGAGCAGTTCTTC